Included here is one TCR beta chain sequence, with context. Its antigen is unknown. Next came a second PCR, run for about 6 to 12 cycles, which used a sample-barcoded 5' primer along with a J-beta primer mix. TCRdb independently ran MiXCR on the 5' RACE reads; one entry per CDR3 protein. The sample shows about 400,000 distinct CDR3 sequences, 50% to 60% of them seen only once. This sample is part of a study of blood T cells in healthy people across ages. General study findings and limits: TCR beta diversity per million T cells fell roughly linearly with age.

Germline V gives CDR1 SGHTA, CDR2 FQGNSA. This CDR3 spans 17 amino acids. Unmatched junction bases numbered 12, after V lost 5 bases and J lost 6 bases. This sequence originates from a man aged 55 to 69 in good health. The sample was blood. J is TRBJ2-7 and V is TRBV7-2, with TRBD2 identical over 14 bases. CDR3 loop: CASSLTSGRALLGEQYF. CDR3 nucleotide sequence: TGTGCCAGCAGCCTGACTAGCGGGAGGGCCCTCTTAGGCGAGCAGTACTTC.